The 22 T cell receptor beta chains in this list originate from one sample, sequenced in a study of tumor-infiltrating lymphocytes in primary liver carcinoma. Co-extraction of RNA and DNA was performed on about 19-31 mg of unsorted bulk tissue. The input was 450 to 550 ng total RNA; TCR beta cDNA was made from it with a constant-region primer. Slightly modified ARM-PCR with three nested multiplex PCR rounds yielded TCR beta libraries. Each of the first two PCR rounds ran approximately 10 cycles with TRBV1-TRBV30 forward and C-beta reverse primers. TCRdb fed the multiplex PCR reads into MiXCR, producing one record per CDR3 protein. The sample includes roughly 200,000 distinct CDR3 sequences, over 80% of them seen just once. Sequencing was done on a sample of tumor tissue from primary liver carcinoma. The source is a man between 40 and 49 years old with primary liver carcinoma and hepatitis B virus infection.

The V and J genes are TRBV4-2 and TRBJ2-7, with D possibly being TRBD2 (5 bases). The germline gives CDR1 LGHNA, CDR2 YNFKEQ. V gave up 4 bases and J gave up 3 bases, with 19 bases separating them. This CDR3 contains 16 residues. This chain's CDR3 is CASSRGMDSKGYEQYF. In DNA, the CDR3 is TGTGCCAGCAGCCGAGGAATGGACTCAAAAGGCTACGAGCAGTACTTC.

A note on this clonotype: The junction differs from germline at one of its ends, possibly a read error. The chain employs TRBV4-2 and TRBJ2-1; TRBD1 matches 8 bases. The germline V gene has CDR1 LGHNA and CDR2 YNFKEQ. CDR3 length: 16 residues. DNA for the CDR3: TGTACCAGCAGCCGACGGACAGGGTCAGGTGTCAATGAGCACTTCTTC. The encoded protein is CTSSRRTGSGVNEHFF.

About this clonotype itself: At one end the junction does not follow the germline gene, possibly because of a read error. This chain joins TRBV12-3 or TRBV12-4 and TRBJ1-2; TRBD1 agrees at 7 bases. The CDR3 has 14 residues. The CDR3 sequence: CDSTSGGENYGYTF. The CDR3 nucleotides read TGTGACAGCACCTCAGGGGGAGAAAACTATGGCTACACCTTC.

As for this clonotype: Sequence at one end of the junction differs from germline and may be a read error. CDR3 nucleotides: TGCGCCAACAGTCAAGATGGCAGCCTAGCCAAAAACATTCATTACTTC. It is translated as CANSQDGSLAKNIHYF. The chain combines TRBV4-3 with TRBJ2-4, with TRBD2 as a possible D gene (5 bases). CDR1 LGHNA and CDR2 YSLEER come from the germline V gene. The CDR3 contains 16 residues.

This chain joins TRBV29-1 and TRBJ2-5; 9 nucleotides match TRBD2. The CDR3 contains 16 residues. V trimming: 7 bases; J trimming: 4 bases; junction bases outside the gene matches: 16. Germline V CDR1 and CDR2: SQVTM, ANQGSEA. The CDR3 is CSAYTVPGLAGETQYF. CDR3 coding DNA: TGCAGCGCCTACACGGTTCCGGGACTAGCAGGAGAGACCCAGTACTTC.

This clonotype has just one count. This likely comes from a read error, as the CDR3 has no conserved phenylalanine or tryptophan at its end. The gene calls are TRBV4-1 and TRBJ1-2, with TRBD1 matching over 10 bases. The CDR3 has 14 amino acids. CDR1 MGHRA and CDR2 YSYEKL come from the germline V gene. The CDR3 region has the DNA TGCGCCAGCAGCCGGACAGGGGGTGGCTATGGTTACACCATC. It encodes CASSRTGGGYGYTI.

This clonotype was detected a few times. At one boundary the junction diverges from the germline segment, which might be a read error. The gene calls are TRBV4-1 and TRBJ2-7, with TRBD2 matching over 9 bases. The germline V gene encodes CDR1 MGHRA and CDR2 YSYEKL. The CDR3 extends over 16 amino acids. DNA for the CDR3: TGCGCTAGCAACCAAGAGTTAGCGGGAGTCATTGTAGAGCAGTACTTC. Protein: CASNQELAGVIVEQYF.

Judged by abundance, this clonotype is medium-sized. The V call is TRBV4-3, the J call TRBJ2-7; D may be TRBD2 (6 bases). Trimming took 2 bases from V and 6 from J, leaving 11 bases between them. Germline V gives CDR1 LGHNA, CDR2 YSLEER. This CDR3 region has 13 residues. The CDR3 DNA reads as TGCGCCAGCAGCCAACCGGGAGAGTCCGAGCAGTACTTC. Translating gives CASSQPGESEQYF.

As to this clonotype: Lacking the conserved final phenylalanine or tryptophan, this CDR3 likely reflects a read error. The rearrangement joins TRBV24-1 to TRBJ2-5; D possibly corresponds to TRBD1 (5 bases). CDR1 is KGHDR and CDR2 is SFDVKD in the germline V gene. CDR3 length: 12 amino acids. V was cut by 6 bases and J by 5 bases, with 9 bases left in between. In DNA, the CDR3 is TGTGCCACCAGTCAGGGTGTGGAGACCCAGTACTCC. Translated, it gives CATSQGVETQYS.

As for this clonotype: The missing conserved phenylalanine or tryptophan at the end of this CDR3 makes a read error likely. CDR3 nucleotides: TGTGCCATCAGTGCGACAGGGTTGGGAGAGGCCCAGTACCTC. It codes for CAISATGLGEAQYL. The J gene is TRBJ2-5, the V gene TRBV10-3, with 7 bases that match TRBD1. The V gene's germline CDR1 is ENHRY and CDR2 SYGVKD. This CDR3 has 14 residues.

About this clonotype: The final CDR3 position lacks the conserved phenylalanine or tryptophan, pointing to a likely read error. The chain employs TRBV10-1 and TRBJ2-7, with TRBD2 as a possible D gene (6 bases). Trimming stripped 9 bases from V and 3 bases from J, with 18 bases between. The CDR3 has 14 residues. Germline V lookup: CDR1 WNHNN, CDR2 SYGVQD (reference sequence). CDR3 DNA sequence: TGCGCCAGGAGTCCCGGGGGAATGATCTACGAGCAGTACATC. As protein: CARSPGGMIYEQYI.

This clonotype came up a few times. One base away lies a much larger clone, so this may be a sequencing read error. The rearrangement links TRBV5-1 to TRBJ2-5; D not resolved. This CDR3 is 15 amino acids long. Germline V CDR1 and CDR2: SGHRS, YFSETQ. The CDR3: CTSSFPGRNQETQYF. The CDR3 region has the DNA TGCACCAGCAGCTTCCCCGGGCGGAACCAAGAGACCCAGTACTTC.

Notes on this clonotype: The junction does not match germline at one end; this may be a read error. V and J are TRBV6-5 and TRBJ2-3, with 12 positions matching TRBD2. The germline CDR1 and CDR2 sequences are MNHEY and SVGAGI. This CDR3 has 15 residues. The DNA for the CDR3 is TGTGCCAGCAAGCCAGGACTAGCGGGGACAGATACGCGGTATTTT. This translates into CASKPGLAGTDTRYF.

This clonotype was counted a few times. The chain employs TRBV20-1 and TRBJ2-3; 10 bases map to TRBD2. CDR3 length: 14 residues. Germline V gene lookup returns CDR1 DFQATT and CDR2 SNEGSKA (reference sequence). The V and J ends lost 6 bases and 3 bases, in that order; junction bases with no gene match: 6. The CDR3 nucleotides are TGCAGTGCCGTAAAGCGGGAGGGTACAGATACGCAGTATTTT. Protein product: CSAVKREGTDTQYF.

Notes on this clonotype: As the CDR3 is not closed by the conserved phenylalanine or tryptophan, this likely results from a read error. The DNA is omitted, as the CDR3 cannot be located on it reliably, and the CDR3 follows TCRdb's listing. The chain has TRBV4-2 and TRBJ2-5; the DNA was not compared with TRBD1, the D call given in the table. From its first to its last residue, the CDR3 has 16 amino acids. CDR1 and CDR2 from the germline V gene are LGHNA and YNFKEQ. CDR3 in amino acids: CASSQDGTGDQETQCL.

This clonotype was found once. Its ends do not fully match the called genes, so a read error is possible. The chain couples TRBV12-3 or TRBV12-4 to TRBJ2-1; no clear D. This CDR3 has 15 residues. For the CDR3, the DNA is TGTGCCAGCAGTTTGGGTACCAACTCCTACAATGAGCAGCTCTTC. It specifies CASSLGTNSYNEQLF.

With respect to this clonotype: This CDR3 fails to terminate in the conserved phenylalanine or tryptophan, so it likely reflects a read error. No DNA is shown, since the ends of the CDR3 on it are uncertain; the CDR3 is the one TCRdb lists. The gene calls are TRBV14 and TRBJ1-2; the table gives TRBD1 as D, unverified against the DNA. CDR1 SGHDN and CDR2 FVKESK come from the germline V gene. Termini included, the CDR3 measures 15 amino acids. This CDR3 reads CASSPGVGGYYGYTI.

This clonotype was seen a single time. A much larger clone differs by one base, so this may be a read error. CDR3 region: CASSLGGSGYYEQFF. In DNA form, the CDR3 reads TGCGCCAGCAGCTTGGGCGGGAGCGGCTACTATGAGCAGTTCTTC. The genes are TRBV5-1 and TRBJ2-1, with TRBD2 matching over 7 bases. Germline assignment: CDR1 SGHRS and CDR2 YFSETQ. The CDR3 is 15 amino acids.

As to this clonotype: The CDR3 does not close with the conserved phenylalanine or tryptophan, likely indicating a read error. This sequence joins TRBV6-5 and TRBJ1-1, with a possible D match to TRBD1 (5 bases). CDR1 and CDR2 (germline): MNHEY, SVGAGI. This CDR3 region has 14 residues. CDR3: CTSTKQVSNTEAFI. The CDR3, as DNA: TGTACCAGCACCAAACAGGTTTCAAACACTGAAGCTTTCATT.

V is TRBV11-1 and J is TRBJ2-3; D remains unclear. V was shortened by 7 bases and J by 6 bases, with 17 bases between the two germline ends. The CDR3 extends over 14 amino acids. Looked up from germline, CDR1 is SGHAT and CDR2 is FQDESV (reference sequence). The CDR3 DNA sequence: TGTGCCAGCAACCTTAAGGGCCCATTTGATACGCAGTATTTT. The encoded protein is CASNLKGPFDTQYF.

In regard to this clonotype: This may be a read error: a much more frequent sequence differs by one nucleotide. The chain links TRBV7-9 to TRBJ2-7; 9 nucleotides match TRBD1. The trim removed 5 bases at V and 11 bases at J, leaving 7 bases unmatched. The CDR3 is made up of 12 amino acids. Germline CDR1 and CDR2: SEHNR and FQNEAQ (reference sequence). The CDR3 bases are TGTGCCAGCAGCAGGGACAGGGAAACGAAGTACTTC. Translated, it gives CASSRDRETKYF. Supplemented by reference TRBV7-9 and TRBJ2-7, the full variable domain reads DTGVSQNPRHKITKRGQNVTFRCDPISEHNRLYWYRQTLGQGPEFLTYFQNEAQLEKSRLLSDRFSAERPKGSFSTLEIQRTEQGDSAMYLCASSRDRETKYFGPGTRLTVT.

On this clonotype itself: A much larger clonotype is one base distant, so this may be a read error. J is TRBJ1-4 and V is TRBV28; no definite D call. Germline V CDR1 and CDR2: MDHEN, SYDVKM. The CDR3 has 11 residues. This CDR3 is CASSFNEKLSF. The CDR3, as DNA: TGTGCCAGCAGTTTCAATGAAAAACTGTCTTTT.